The 2 T cell receptor beta chains below all came from one sample that was sequenced in a study of cytomegalovirus exposure and HLA in healthy donors. PCR employed 60 Vbeta and 13 Jbeta primers. Sequencing used immunoSEQ multiplex PCR; TCRdb keeps in-frame clones, though not all of them. The sample gives under 150,000 clones, about 84% of which show up once; about 6.8% is in the top ten. The source material was PBMCs. All receptors come from a woman between 40 and 55 years old in good health and CMV-seropositive.

The chain carries TRBV5-1 and TRBJ2-1, with a tentative D call TRBD2 (5 bases). Germline-derived CDR1 and CDR2 are SGHRS and YFSETQ. V lost 5 bases, J lost 2 bases, and 14 bases lay in between. The CDR3 runs 15 residues. The CDR3 sequence is CASSGEGVPYNEQFF. The DNA for the CDR3 is TGCGCCAGCAGTGGTGAGGGAGTACCCTACAATGAGCAGTTCTTC.

V is TRBV29-1 and J is TRBJ1-4; the match to TRBD1 covers 11 bases. The CDR3 loop spans 14 amino acids. Per germline, CDR1 SQVTM and CDR2 ANQGSEA. V gave up 0 bases and J gave up 8 bases; unmatched junction bases: 2. CDR3 coding DNA: TGCAGCGTTGAAGAAGGGACAGGGGGAGAAAAACTGTTTTTT. Protein product: CSVEEGTGGEKLFF.